Described below is a single TCR beta chain sequence and its context. As handled by the study authors: It was from reference gene primer amplification that nucleated cell counts were estimated. Measured with immunoSEQ multiplex PCR; TCRdb has only the in-frame clones, and not every one. D and trimming were read from the DNA, whereas the V and J calls and clone size are those reported in that table. The sample holds around 340,000 clones; approximately 86% are singletons and the top ten take roughly 6.6%. Germline trimming cut 5 bases from V and 0 bases from J; bases unmatched to any gene: 7. In germline, CDR1 is SGHTA, CDR2 FQGNSA. The CDR3 covers 18 residues. This entry comes from a study of blood T cell repertoires in COVID-19. Study summary: COVID-19 samples from acute and convalescent phases originated in the United States, Italy and Spain. Sources were T cells, B-cell-depleted T cells, or PBMCs; the material itself was cDNA or gDNA.

Seattle patients were enrolled during active infection and followed longitudinally. The sample was peripheral blood. This sequence originates from a woman aged 55-69 years with COVID-19, enrolled during active disease. This rearrangement joins TRBV7-2 to TRBJ2-7; 16 nucleotides align to TRBD2. The CDR3 here is CASSRAGTSGGASYEQYF. In DNA form, the CDR3 reads TGTGCCAGCAGCCGCGCCGGGACTAGCGGGGGGGCCTCCTACGAGCAGTACTTC.